Each of the 3 T cell receptor beta chains below was sequenced from the same sample in a study of T cells in Graves' hyperthyroidism and ophthalmopathy. There were TCR beta CDR3 regions amplified from RNA transcripts. In the first-round RT-PCR of the TCR CDR3, the HTBI primer set was used. One entry per CDR3 protein results from TCRdb running MiXCR on the multiplex PCR reads. The data show 270,000 or so distinct CDR3 sequences, less than 30% seen once. Sequenced material: blood. All receptors come from a man aged 35 to 55 with Graves' hyperthyroidism that later progressed to Graves' ophthalmopathy.

This clonotype came up many times. The V and J genes are TRBV12-3 or TRBV12-4 and TRBJ2-7; D gene uncertain. Between the trimmed V and J ends, which lost 3 bases and 0 bases, there was a span of 18 bases. This CDR3 region has 17 residues. For the CDR3, the DNA is TGTGCCAGCAGTTTTCGGGTAGGGCAGCCAGGCTCCTACGAGCAGTACTTC. It translates to CASSFRVGQPGSYEQYF.

This clonotype occurred many times. V is TRBV6-5 and J is TRBJ2-5, with 7 bases fitting TRBD1. Germline lookup yields CDR1 MNHEY and CDR2 SVGAGI. The CDR3 is made up of 14 amino acids. With 7 bases clipped from V and 7 bases from J, the junction kept 12 bases outside the gene matches. The CDR3 is CASNDRASLGTQYF. The CDR3 DNA reads as TGTGCCAGCAACGACAGGGCATCCCTAGGGACCCAGTACTTC.

The rearrangement joins TRBV6-2 or TRBV6-3 to TRBJ1-2, with TRBD1 as a possible D gene (6 bases). The V gene lost 6 bases and the J gene lost 3 bases, with 14 bases spanning the gap. The CDR3 extends over 14 amino acids. Germline CDR1 reads MNHEY; CDR2 reads SVGEGT. CDR3 coding DNA: TGTGCCAGCAGCCACCGGGACAAATACTATGGCTACACCTTC. Its protein is CASSHRDKYYGYTF.